This T cell receptor beta chain appears in the sequencing data of a study of technical replicates of blood from several donors. Generated by immunoSEQ multiplex PCR, the TCRdb table keeps only in-frame clones and is missing some. Among tens of thousands of clones listed, 96% were seen once. Per the germline V gene, CDR1 is SNHLY and CDR2 is FYNNEI. This CDR3 has 15 residues. The V and J ends lost 6 bases and 8 bases respectively, with 19 bases between them. The chain recombines TRBV2 with TRBJ1-4; D might be TRBD1 (6 bases). This receptor was obtained from a human donor in good health. Sequenced sample: T cells isolated from PBMCs. CDR3 coding DNA: TGTGCCAGCAGGAGATTAACAGGGTCGACGGAAAAACTGTTTTTT. Its translation: CASRRLTGSTEKLFF. Together with reference TRBV2 and TRBJ1-4, the CDR3 gives the full variable domain: EPEVTQTPSHQVTQMGQEVILRCVPISNHLYFYWYRQILGQKVEFLVSFYNNEISEKSEIFDDQFSVERPDGSNFTLKIRSTKLEDSAMYFCASRRLTGSTEKLFFGSGTQLSVL.